Following are 10 T cell receptor beta chains from one sample sequenced in a study of T cell responses to AZD1222 COVID-19 vaccine (dated by TCRdb to about 2021). The intended sense of this specimen's time point label: baseline before first vaccination. The library was produced with the immunoSEQ multiplex PCR assay. TCRdb re-hosts the immuneACCESS table, in-frame sequences only. Its copies lack some clones; in the studies checked, an unresolved V gene accounts for under half of them, and the cause for the rest is not known. The sample has about 150,000 clones on record, 92% of them singletons. The ten largest make up 1.3% of the sample. Sample: peripheral blood, taken on day 0 of AZD1222 vaccination. The receptors come from an adult in good health.

Points on this clone: This may be a read error, as it is one base from a much larger clone. The rearrangement joins TRBV30 to TRBJ1-3, with D unclear. The CDR3 consists of 11 residues. The germline gives CDR1 GTSNPN, CDR2 SVGIG (reference sequence). The CDR3 region has the DNA TGTGCCTGGACACGTGGAAGCACCATATATTTT. Protein product: CAWTRGSTIYF.

The chain uses TRBV7-9 and TRBJ1-2; 7 nucleotides align to TRBD1. CDR3 length equals 14 residues. Germline V gene lookup returns CDR1 SEHNR and CDR2 FQNEAQ (reference sequence). The J segment lost 4 bases and the V segment lost 7 bases, leaving 9 bases of the junction unmatched. This CDR3 reads CASTPSGTVYGYTF. The CDR3 DNA sequence: TGTGCCAGCACCCCATCCGGGACAGTCTATGGCTACACCTTC.

The chain uses TRBV6-5 and TRBJ1-4; weak D call: TRBD1 (5 bases). The germline gives CDR1 MNHEY, CDR2 SVGAGI. The CDR3 covers 13 residues. V lost 10 bases and J lost 2, with 11 bases in between. The CDR3 spells CATRGVTNEKLFF. The DNA of the CDR3 is TGTGCCACCCGAGGGGTCACTAATGAAAAACTGTTTTTT.

The J gene is TRBJ1-1, the V gene TRBV18; D remains unclear. Germline lookup yields CDR1 KGHSH and CDR2 LQKENI. The CDR3 totals 17 residues. With 3 bases removed from V and 5 bases from J, the gap between germline ends came to 22 bases. In DNA form, the CDR3 reads TGTGCCAGCTCACCTGGGGATAGGGTAAGCTTGGGGACTGAAGCTTTCTTT. Encoded protein: CASSPGDRVSLGTEAFF.

The chain links TRBV11-2 to TRBJ1-1; D is possibly TRBD1 (6 bases). The CDR3 spans 16 residues. Germline V gives CDR1 SGHAT, CDR2 FQNNGV. Between the trimmed V and J ends, which lost 5 bases and 3 bases, there was a span of 19 bases. The CDR3 DNA reads TGTGCCAGCAGCCCACGGACAGCCTACGGGGACACTGAAGCTTTCTTT. Its translation is CASSPRTAYGDTEAFF.

The rearrangement uses TRBV19 and TRBJ1-1; D possibly corresponds to TRBD1 (6 bases). This CDR3 comprises 14 residues. CDR1 and CDR2 from the germline V gene are LNHDA and SQIVND (reference sequence). V lost 7 bases, J lost 5 bases, and 17 bases lay in between. The CDR3 sequence: CASKKTGIWTEAFF. The CDR3 DNA reads TGTGCCAGTAAGAAAACAGGGATCTGGACTGAAGCTTTCTTT.

This chain joins TRBV15 and TRBJ2-5, with D perhaps matching TRBD1 (6 bases). The CDR3 has 16 residues. Germline CDR1 reads LNHNV; CDR2 reads YYDKDF (reference sequence). The V gene lost 2 bases and the J gene lost 4 bases, with 17 bases spanning the gap. The CDR3 here is CATSRLSGAGGETQYF. Written as DNA, the CDR3 is TGTGCCACCAGCAGACTCTCAGGGGCCGGAGGAGAGACCCAGTACTTC.

This chain uses TRBV5-1 with TRBJ2-4; 7 nucleotides line up with TRBD2. Germline assignment: CDR1 SGHRS and CDR2 YFSETQ. The CDR3 extends over 15 amino acids. Trimming cost V 4 bases and J 15 bases; bases outside gene matches: 19. The CDR3, as DNA: TGCGCCAGCAGCGGGACTGACGGGAGGATTACCGGCTGGTACTTC. It is translated as CASSGTDGRITGWYF. The full variable domain, rest sourced from reference TRBV5-1 and TRBJ2-4, is KAGVTQTPRYLIKTRGQQVTLSCSPISGHRSVSWYQQTPGQGLQFLFEYFSETQRNKGNFPGRFSGRQFSNSRSEMNVSTLELGDSALYLCASSGTDGRITGWYFGAGTRLSVL.

The chain is built from TRBV6-5 and TRBJ2-1; D gene ambiguous. The CDR3 consists of 14 residues. The V end was cut by 1 base, the J end by 8 bases, with 12 bases between. CDR1 and CDR2 (germline): MNHEY, SVGAGI. CDR3: CASSYLGILYEQFF. The CDR3, as DNA: TGTGCCAGCAGTTACTTAGGGATACTTTATGAGCAGTTCTTC.

The chain uses TRBV7-9 and TRBJ2-1; D may be TRBD2 (6 bases). CDR1 and CDR2 from the germline V gene are SEHNR and FQNEAQ (reference sequence). CDR3 length equals 13 residues. V was cut by 4 bases and J by 5 bases, with 9 bases left in between. The CDR3 sequence: CASSSGTHNEQFF. The CDR3 coding sequence is TGTGCCAGCAGCTCCGGGACTCACAATGAGCAGTTCTTC. The whole variable domain, filled in from reference TRBV7-9 and TRBJ2-1, reads DTGVSQNPRHKITKRGQNVTFRCDPISEHNRLYWYRQTLGQGPEFLTYFQNEAQLEKSRLLSDRFSAERPKGSFSTLEIQRTEQGDSAMYLCASSSGTHNEQFFGPGTRLTVL.